Shown below are 28 T cell receptor beta chains from a single sample sequenced in a study of blood T cell repertoires in COVID-19. The table came from immunoSEQ multiplex PCR; TCRdb's copy has only in-frame clones and leaves some out. The sample has about 150,000 clones, roughly four fifths seen once. The specimen was peripheral blood. These receptor sequences come from a woman aged 60-75 years with acute or convalescent COVID-19.

The chain carries TRBV19 and TRBJ1-4; no definite D call. This CDR3 is 15 amino acids long. Per the germline V gene, CDR1 is LNHDA and CDR2 is SQIVND (reference sequence). The V end was cut by 3 bases, the J end by 8 bases, with 16 bases between. CDR3 amino acids: CASSMEGLVREKLFF. The CDR3 DNA reads TGTGCCAGTAGTATGGAGGGCTTAGTACGAGAAAAACTGTTTTTT.

The chain links TRBV7-9 to TRBJ1-1; TRBD1 agrees at 9 bases. This CDR3 contains 17 residues. Germline V CDR1 and CDR2: SEHNR, FQNEAQ (reference sequence). V lost 3 bases to trimming and J lost 4 bases; unmatched junction nucleotides: 12. The DNA of the CDR3 is TGTGCCAGCAGCTTTAGGCCTCCGGGACAGGGATCCACTGAAGCTTTCTTT. It specifies CASSFRPPGQGSTEAFF.

The V and J genes are TRBV14 and TRBJ2-6, with 7 bases lining up with TRBD1. V was clipped by 3 bases and J by 3 bases; unmatched bases: 5. The germline CDR1 and CDR2 sequences are SGHDN and FVKESK. The CDR3 is 16 residues long. The CDR3 coding sequence is TGTGCCAGCAGCCAGTTCCGGGACAGTGGGGCCAACGTCCTGACTTTC. Amino acid sequence: CASSQFRDSGANVLTF.

J is TRBJ2-1 and V is TRBV30; possible D gene TRBD1, 6 bases. V was cut by 0 bases and J by 9 bases, with 12 bases left in between. Germline V gene sequence: CDR1 GTSNPN, CDR2 SVGIG (reference sequence). The CDR3 runs 13 residues. The CDR3 nucleotides are TGTGCCTGGAGTGTCGTAGGGGGTGGTGAGCAGTTCTTC. Translated, it gives CAWSVVGGGEQFF.

CDR3 nucleotides: TGTGCCAGCAGTGAAGCTGGCACAGGGAACACTGAAGCTTTCTTT. Protein: CASSEAGTGNTEAFF. The gene calls are TRBV6-1 and TRBJ1-1; D possibly corresponds to TRBD1 (5 bases). Trimming removed 0 bases from V and 1 base from J, with 9 bases in between. Germline V gene sequence: CDR1 MNHNS, CDR2 SASEGT. The CDR3 is 15 residues long.

This chain uses TRBV5-1 with TRBJ2-1; 7 nucleotides match TRBD2. CDR3 length: 16 amino acids. Germline V gene sequence: CDR1 SGHRS, CDR2 YFSETQ. Losses at the gene ends were 5 bases for V and 3 bases for J; bases not matched to a gene: 11. The CDR3, as DNA: TGCGCCAGCAGGACCTCGGGAGCGGGGAACTACAATGAGCAGTTCTTC. Its protein product is CASRTSGAGNYNEQFF.

V usage is TRBV5-1 and J usage is TRBJ1-5, with D tentatively TRBD1 (6 bases). Looked up from germline, CDR1 is SGHRS and CDR2 is YFSETQ. V gave up 0 bases and J gave up 5 bases, with 9 bases separating them. The CDR3 consists of 14 residues. The CDR3 spells CASSLEGVDQPQHF. CDR3 sequence (DNA): TGCGCCAGCAGCTTGGAGGGGGTCGATCAGCCCCAGCATTTT.

The chain recombines TRBV27 with TRBJ2-7, with 12 positions matching TRBD2. This CDR3 region has 18 residues. The germline gives CDR1 MNHEY, CDR2 SMNVEV (reference sequence). The V gene end was trimmed by 5 bases and the J gene end by 6 bases; junction bases not matched to a gene: 17. The DNA of the CDR3 is TGTGCCAGCAGTCCCCGAACTAGCGGGGGGTATACTCGAGGCGAGCAGTACGTC. This codes for CASSPRTSGGYTRGEQYV.

V and J are TRBV7-2 and TRBJ1-2; a weak D match, TRBD1 (5 bases). This CDR3 contains 15 residues. Germline-derived CDR1 and CDR2 are SGHTA and FQGNSA. The germline V and J ends were trimmed by 4 bases and 2 bases, with 14 bases remaining between them. CDR3: CASSSDSVRNYGYTF. The CDR3 nucleotides are TGTGCCAGCAGCTCTGACAGTGTCAGGAACTATGGCTACACCTTC.

The rearrangement joins TRBV28 to TRBJ1-1, with D tentatively TRBD1 (5 bases). Trimming cost V 11 bases and J 7 bases, with 23 bases left between them. The CDR3 has 14 residues. Germline loops: CDR1 MDHEN, CDR2 SYDVKM. CDR3 nucleotide sequence: TGTGCCGCCTTCGAGGGGAATATTAGCGGTGAAGCTTTCTTT. This gives the protein CAAFEGNISGEAFF.

The chain employs TRBV19 and TRBJ1-2, with 7 nucleotides matching TRBD1. The CDR3 is 15 amino acids. From germline, CDR1 is LNHDA and CDR2 SQIVND (reference sequence). J lost 2 bases, V lost 4 bases, and 7 bases had no gene match. The CDR3: CASSSQGVSNYGYTF. CDR3 nucleotides: TGTGCCAGTAGTAGTCAGGGGGTGAGCAACTATGGCTACACCTTC.

The V gene is TRBV27, the J gene TRBJ1-6; D call uncertain. The CDR3 runs to 14 residues. The V end lost 3 bases, the J end lost 8 bases, and 11 bases lay between the germline ends. Germline V gene lookup returns CDR1 MNHEY and CDR2 SMNVEV (reference sequence). This chain's CDR3 is CASSFGQADSPLHF. CDR3 nucleotides: TGTGCCAGCAGTTTTGGGCAGGCCGATTCACCCCTCCACTTT.

This CDR3 reads CASLPQGSGSPLHF. The CDR3 DNA reads as TGTGCCAGCCTACCACAGGGGTCAGGTTCACCCCTCCACTTT. This chain links TRBV13 with TRBJ1-6; TRBD1 agrees at 7 bases. V gave up 8 bases and J gave up 9 bases; unmatched junction bases: 10. From germline, CDR1 is PRHDT and CDR2 FYEKMQ (reference sequence). CDR3 length: 14 amino acids.

This chain connects TRBV7-8 to TRBJ1-5; TRBD1 aligns across 7 bases. Germline V gene lookup returns CDR1 SGHVS and CDR2 FQNEAQ. The CDR3 is 16 residues long. Unmatched junction bases numbered 11, after V lost 5 bases and J lost 4 bases. This CDR3 reads CASSVLPATGNQPQHF. The CDR3 DNA is TGTGCCAGCAGCGTTCTCCCCGCGACAGGGAATCAGCCCCAGCATTTT.

The V gene is TRBV5-5, the J gene TRBJ1-1, with a tentative D call TRBD1 (5 bases). Germline values: CDR1 SGHKS, CDR2 YYEKEE (reference sequence). CDR3 length equals 13 residues. The germline V and J ends were trimmed by 5 bases and 2 bases, with 10 bases remaining between them. In nucleotides, the CDR3 is TGTGCCAGCAGTGGGGCGTCAAACACTGAAGCTTTCTTT. Translation: CASSGASNTEAFF.

The chain uses TRBV5-1 and TRBJ1-2; tentatively, D is TRBD1 (5 bases). CDR3 length equals 14 residues. With 3 bases removed from V and 4 bases from J, the gap between germline ends came to 13 bases. Per the germline V gene, CDR1 is SGHRS and CDR2 is YFSETQ. The DNA for the CDR3 is TGCGCCAGCAGCTCCAATACAGGCCTCTATGGCTACACCTTC. The encoded protein is CASSSNTGLYGYTF.

This chain uses TRBV15 with TRBJ1-2; 7 bases match TRBD1. The CDR3 runs to 15 residues. Germline CDR1 and CDR2: LNHNV and YYDKDF (reference sequence). Trimming at V came to 0 bases and at J to 8 bases, leaving 9 bases not matched to a gene. CDR3 sequence: CATSRDPGQPWGYTF. The CDR3 nucleotides read TGTGCCACCAGCAGAGATCCGGGACAGCCTTGGGGCTACACCTTC.

The chain uses TRBV7-2 and TRBJ2-1, with TRBD1 as a possible D gene (7 bases). The V and J ends lost 6 bases and 0 bases respectively, with 18 bases between them. The CDR3 extends over 17 amino acids. CDR1 is SGHTA, CDR2 FQGNSA, per germline. The CDR3 is CASRTGPGASSYNEQFF. CDR3 in DNA: TGTGCCAGCAGGACAGGGCCGGGGGCGAGCTCCTACAATGAGCAGTTCTTC.

V is TRBV7-3 and J is TRBJ2-3; 11 bases fit TRBD2. The CDR3 extends over 16 amino acids. CDR1 SGHTA and CDR2 FQGTGA come from the germline V gene. After removal of 2 bases from V and 5 bases from J, the junction contained 6 bases not matched to a gene. In nucleotides, the CDR3 is TGTGCCAGCAGCTTATGGGCTAGCGGGGGGTTAGATACGCAGTATTTT. Translation: CASSLWASGGLDTQYF.

The table lists this clone with a few counts. The chain links TRBV30 to TRBJ1-6; D is undetermined. V dropped 3 bases and J dropped 7 bases, with 16 bases sitting between them. Germline assignment: CDR1 GTSNPN and CDR2 SVGIG (reference sequence). This CDR3 region has 15 residues. The CDR3 DNA sequence: TGTGCCTGGAGCCCCGAGGCCTTCGCAAATTCACCCCTCCACTTT. This translates into CAWSPEAFANSPLHF.

The V and J genes are TRBV2 and TRBJ1-2, with D unresolved. CDR1 is SNHLY and CDR2 is FYNNEI in the germline V gene. Trimming removed 5 bases from V and 6 bases from J, with 16 bases in between. The CDR3 spans 14 residues. CDR3 nucleotides: TGTGCCAGCAGTACCCGGCGGGCTGTTAATGGCTACACCTTC. This gives the protein CASSTRRAVNGYTF. Supplemented by reference TRBV2 and TRBJ1-2, the full variable domain reads EPEVTQTPSHQVTQMGQEVILRCVPISNHLYFYWYRQILGQKVEFLVSFYNNEISEKSEIFDDQFSVERPDGSNFTLKIRSTKLEDSAMYFCASSTRRAVNGYTFGSGTRLTVV.

This clone has only one observation. The V gene is TRBV5-6, the J gene TRBJ2-5; D may be TRBD1 (5 bases). CDR3 length equals 15 residues. Germline V gene lookup returns CDR1 SGHDT and CDR2 YYEEEE. V was pared by 4 bases and J by 5 bases, with 18 bases between. This CDR3 reads CASSTLQTVGETQYF. The CDR3 coding sequence is TGTGCCAGCAGCACCCTTCAGACAGTGGGGGAGACCCAGTACTTC.

V is TRBV27 and J is TRBJ1-6, with D unclear. This CDR3 comprises 16 residues. Germline V gene data show CDR1 as MNHEY and CDR2 as SMNVEV (reference sequence). Trimming left V 3 bases short and J 7 bases short, with 16 bases between. CDR3 DNA sequence: TGTGCCAGCAGTTTGAGGGCATTAAGTTTAAATTCACCCCTCCACTTT. This sequence encodes CASSLRALSLNSPLHF.

The chain is built from TRBV9 and TRBJ1-2, with D possibly matching TRBD1 (6 bases). The germline V gene encodes CDR1 SGDLS and CDR2 YYNGEE. Trimming took off 1 base at V and 7 bases at J, with 14 bases between the two ends. The CDR3 runs 14 residues. The CDR3: CASSVRTAGGGYTF. The CDR3 DNA reads TGTGCCAGCAGCGTAAGGACAGCGGGGGGTGGCTACACCTTC.

The chain links TRBV9 to TRBJ1-3, with TRBD1 as a possible D gene (6 bases). CDR3 length equals 16 residues. The germline gives CDR1 SGDLS, CDR2 YYNGEE. Deletions cut 4 bases from V and 4 bases from J, with 18 bases between. The CDR3 reads CASSPQGKTIGNTIYF. As DNA, the CDR3 is TGTGCCAGCAGCCCCCAGGGGAAGACCATAGGAAACACCATATATTTT.

The chain has TRBV2 and TRBJ2-2, with D hard to call. The V gene's germline CDR1 is SNHLY and CDR2 FYNNEI. V dropped 3 bases and J dropped 3 bases, with 8 bases sitting between them. This CDR3 spans 14 amino acids. CDR3 region: CASSDRHDTGELFF. Here the CDR3 DNA reads TGTGCCAGCAGTGACAGACATGACACCGGGGAGCTGTTTTTT.

The chain combines TRBV2 with TRBJ2-7; 9 nucleotides agree with TRBD1. V trimming: 6 bases; J trimming: 3 bases; junction bases outside the gene matches: 6. Germline values: CDR1 SNHLY, CDR2 FYNNEI. The CDR3 sequence is 14 residues long. The CDR3 spells CASRGTGSNYEQYV. In DNA form, the CDR3 reads TGTGCCAGCAGGGGGACAGGGAGCAACTACGAGCAGTACGTC.

The J gene is TRBJ2-1, the V gene TRBV11-2; TRBD2 matches 7 bases. The germline gives CDR1 SGHAT, CDR2 FQNNGV. The V segment lost 0 bases and the J segment 1 base; nucleotides outside the gene matches: 3. The CDR3 extends over 16 amino acids. This CDR3 reads CASSLDLGGSYNEQFF. The DNA of the CDR3 is TGTGCCAGCAGCTTAGATCTCGGGGGGTCCTACAATGAGCAGTTCTTC.